The source of this TCR beta chain is a study of immune characterization of retroperitoneal liposarcoma. TCRdb ran MiXCR on the PCR reads and lists one entry per CDR3 protein. The sample carries some 1,500 distinct CDR3 sequences, around 43% recorded once. This CDR3 contains 15 residues. Germline values: CDR1 MNHNS, CDR2 SASEGT. The V call is TRBV6-1, the J call TRBJ2-1; a weak D match, TRBD2 (7 bases). The J call is uncertain, as TRBJ2-7 better fits the DNA end. This TCR came from a female donor with retroperitoneal liposarcoma. The source material was tumor tissue. The DNA for the CDR3 is TGTGCCAGCAGTGCCCGGGGAGGGGGTTACTACGAGCAGTACTTC. Amino acids: CASSARGGGYYEQYF.